These 20 T cell receptor beta chains were sequenced from one sample in a study of T cell responses to AZD1222 COVID-19 vaccine. Libraries were prepared by immunoSEQ multiplex PCR; TCRdb keeps only in-frame clonotypes and omits some of them. The table has under 95,000 clones, approximately 85% seen once. The specimen comprised peripheral blood, sampled 28 days after the second AZD1222 dose. The receptors were gathered from an adult who received the AZD1222 COVID-19 vaccine.

This clone appeared a few times. V and J are TRBV15 and TRBJ1-5; D ambiguous. Germline V gives CDR1 LNHNV, CDR2 YYDKDF (reference sequence). The CDR3 is 15 residues long. Between the trimmed V and J ends, which lost 0 bases and 7 bases, there was a span of 13 bases. The CDR3 DNA follows: TGTGCCACCAGCAGAGATAGCAGCGCGGGGCAGCCCCAGCATTTT. Protein: CATSRDSSAGQPQHF. Variable domain in full (rest from reference TRBV15 and TRBJ1-5): DAMVIQNPRYQVTQFGKPVTLSCSQTLNHNVMYWYQQKSSQAPKLLFHYYDKDFNNEADTPDNFQSRRPNTSFCFLDIRSPGLGDTAMYLCATSRDSSAGQPQHFGDGTRLSIL.

A note on this clone: One junction end disagrees with the germline gene, perhaps due to a read error. This chain joins TRBV29-1 and TRBJ2-2; D uncertain. CDR1 SQVTM and CDR2 ANQGSEA come from the germline V gene. This CDR3 is 14 amino acids long. The CDR3 DNA reads TGCAGCGTTGGCGGATTGGGAAACATCGGGGAGCTGTTTTTT. Translating gives CSVGGLGNIGELFF.

The chain joins TRBV3-1 (or the pseudogene TRBV3-2) to TRBJ2-6, with D unresolved. There are 16 residues in the CDR3. Germline V CDR1 and CDR2: LGHDT, YNNKEL (reference sequence). With 4 bases removed from V and 0 bases from J, the gap between germline ends came to 10 bases. The CDR3 sequence: CASSPRVTSGANVLTF. In nucleotides, the CDR3 is TGTGCCAGCAGCCCCCGGGTCACCTCTGGGGCCAACGTCCTGACTTTC.

This clone has a handful of counts. V usage is TRBV18 and J usage is TRBJ1-2, with D hard to call. V lost 3 bases, J lost 2 bases, and 10 bases lay in between. The CDR3 totals 14 residues. Germline assignment: CDR1 KGHSH and CDR2 LQKENI. The DNA for the CDR3 is TGTGCCAGCTCACCCGGGGAAAGGAACTATGGCTACACCTTC. Translated: CASSPGERNYGYTF.

V and J are TRBV7-8 and TRBJ1-2, with a weak D call TRBD1 (5 bases). The germline V and J ends were trimmed by 0 bases and 7 bases, with 15 bases remaining between them. CDR3 length equals 15 residues. Germline V CDR1 and CDR2: SGHVS, FQNEAQ. The DNA for the CDR3 is TGTGCCAGCAGCTTAGCTCGAGGGGCGAGGGGTGGCTACACCTTC. As protein: CASSLARGARGGYTF.

This chain connects TRBV18 to TRBJ1-6, with 7 positions matching TRBD1. Germline V gives CDR1 KGHSH, CDR2 LQKENI. The length of the CDR3 is 18 residues. With V trimmed by 6 bases and J by 7 bases, 18 bases remained unmatched. The CDR3 is CASSRQGNTLFPNSPLHF. The CDR3 DNA sequence: TGTGCCAGCTCGAGACAGGGTAACACACTTTTTCCCAATTCACCCCTCCACTTT.

The rearrangement links TRBV6-5 to TRBJ1-5; 7 nucleotides agree with TRBD1. This CDR3 has 14 amino acids. Per germline, CDR1 MNHEY and CDR2 SVGAGI. V gave up 7 bases and J gave up 4 bases; unmatched junction bases: 7. CDR3 DNA: TGTGCCAGCAACCCAACAGGGGCAAATCAGCCCCAGCATTTT. As protein: CASNPTGANQPQHF.

The rearrangement links TRBV28 to TRBJ1-4; D might be TRBD1 (5 bases). Trimming removed 11 bases at V and 4 bases at J, with 11 bases between. Germline loops: CDR1 MDHEN, CDR2 SYDVKM. The CDR3 spans 12 residues. The CDR3 DNA follows: TGTGCCTGCGGGCAGGGTAATGAAAAACTGTTTTTT. Translating it yields CACGQGNEKLFF.

The chain combines TRBV2 with TRBJ1-3; 7 bases are a match to TRBD1. Per the germline V gene, CDR1 is SNHLY and CDR2 is FYNNEI. The junction had 6 bases not matched to a gene; V was cut back by 7 bases and J by 3 bases. The CDR3 loop spans 14 amino acids. Here the CDR3 reads CASTETGIGNTIYF. DNA for the CDR3: TGTGCCAGCACCGAGACAGGGATTGGAAACACCATATATTTT.

In this sample, this clone turned up a few times. The chain employs TRBV7-2 and TRBJ2-5, with 9 nucleotides matching TRBD2. Germline V CDR1 and CDR2: SGHTA, FQGNSA. V gave up 1 base and J gave up 3 bases; unmatched junction bases: 0. The CDR3 is 14 amino acids. The CDR3 coding sequence is TGTGCCAGCAGCTTAGGACTAGCGGAAGAGACCCAGTACTTC. Encoded protein: CASSLGLAEETQYF.

The chain is built from TRBV19 and TRBJ2-7, with a possible D match to TRBD1 (6 bases). CDR3 length: 13 amino acids. CDR1 and CDR2 from the germline V gene are LNHDA and SQIVND (reference sequence). Trimming left V 5 bases short and J 3 bases short, with 11 bases between. CDR3 amino acids: CASSYQQGYEQYF. Here the CDR3 DNA reads TGTGCCAGTAGTTACCAACAGGGCTACGAGCAGTACTTC.

This rearrangement joins TRBV7-2 to TRBJ1-2, with 7 bases that match TRBD1. The CDR3 runs to 12 residues. V was pared by 5 bases and J by 7 bases, with 4 bases of the junction left unmatched. Germline-derived CDR1 and CDR2 are SGHTA and FQGNSA. The CDR3 coding sequence is TGTGCCAGCAGCCGTGACAGGGCTGGCTACACCTTC. It codes for CASSRDRAGYTF.

This chain uses TRBV24-1 with TRBJ1-5, with a tentative D call TRBD1 (5 bases). The ends were cut back, 8 bases at V and 2 bases at J, with 15 bases in the middle. The CDR3 sequence is 15 residues long. Germline CDR1 reads KGHDR; CDR2 reads SFDVKD. This CDR3 is CATMEGARGNQPQHF. The CDR3 DNA follows: TGTGCCACCATGGAAGGGGCCAGGGGCAATCAGCCCCAGCATTTT.

The chain employs TRBV19 and TRBJ1-4, with no clear D. CDR3 length: 13 residues. CDR1 is LNHDA and CDR2 is SQIVND in the germline V gene (reference sequence). Deletions cut 3 bases from V and 4 bases from J, with 6 bases between. This CDR3 is CASSIGVNEKLFF. In nucleotides, the CDR3 is TGTGCCAGTAGTATCGGGGTTAATGAAAAACTGTTTTTT.

The chain employs TRBV3-1 (or the pseudogene TRBV3-2) and TRBJ1-4; TRBD1 might be the D (5 bases). Trimming shortened V by 1 base and J by 8 bases, and 14 bases separated the two germline ends. Germline CDR1 reads LGHDT; CDR2 reads YNNKEL (reference sequence). This CDR3 is 15 amino acids long. CDR3 loop: CASSQVTSRGEKLFF. In nucleotides, the CDR3 is TGTGCCAGCAGCCAAGTGACCTCCCGGGGGGAAAAACTGTTTTTT.

This chain links TRBV19 with TRBJ1-5, with TRBD1 matching 11 bases. CDR3 size: 16 residues. Germline CDR1 is LNHDA and CDR2 is SQIVND (reference sequence). V gave up 5 bases and J gave up 6 bases; unmatched junction bases: 9. The CDR3 loop reads CASSSRTGGMGQPQHF. In DNA form, the CDR3 reads TGTGCCAGTAGTTCCCGGACAGGGGGCATGGGTCAGCCCCAGCATTTT.

This clone has just one count. The chain has TRBV18 and TRBJ1-1; D unclear. Germline V gene lookup returns CDR1 KGHSH and CDR2 LQKENI. CDR3 size: 15 residues. V lost 2 bases, J lost 0 bases, and 10 bases lay in between. The CDR3 DNA sequence: TGTGCCAGCTCACCAATAACAACGGTGAACACTGAAGCTTTCTTT. Protein product: CASSPITTVNTEAFF. The full variable domain, completed using reference TRBV18 and TRBJ1-1, is NAGVMQNPRHLVRRRGQEARLRCSPMKGHSHVYWYRQLPEEGLKFMVYLQKENIIDESGMPKERFSAEFPKEGPSILRIQQVVRGDSAAYFCASSPITTVNTEAFFGQGTRLTVV.

A few counts support this clone. Other DNA sequences from this sample encode an identical CDR3 as well. The V call is TRBV10-2, the J call TRBJ1-5, with D tentatively TRBD1 (5 bases). The CDR3 loop spans 14 amino acids. Germline V lookup: CDR1 WSHSY, CDR2 SAAADI. V shed 0 bases and J shed 4 bases, with 7 bases lying between them. Here the CDR3 reads CASSESGLNQPQHF. CDR3 coding DNA: TGCGCCAGCAGTGAGTCGGGGCTGAATCAGCCCCAGCATTTT.

In this sample, this clone turned up a few times. V usage is TRBV5-5 and J usage is TRBJ1-4; perhaps TRBD1 as D (6 bases). The CDR3 length is 15 residues. Germline-derived CDR1 and CDR2 are SGHKS and YYEKEE (reference sequence). Trimming removed 4 bases at V and 8 bases at J, with 18 bases between. CDR3 residues: CASSDTQGGWEKLFF. The CDR3 DNA reads as TGTGCCAGCAGCGATACACAGGGCGGATGGGAAAAACTGTTTTTT.

This CDR3 is CASSLEGDRGGYTF. CDR3 DNA: TGTGCCAGCAGCTTAGAGGGGGACAGGGGAGGCTACACCTTC. The rearrangement uses TRBV7-8 and TRBJ1-2, with TRBD1 matching 10 bases. Trimming took 1 base from V and 8 from J; bases not matched to a gene: 4. Germline lookup yields CDR1 SGHVS and CDR2 FQNEAQ. CDR3 length: 14 residues.